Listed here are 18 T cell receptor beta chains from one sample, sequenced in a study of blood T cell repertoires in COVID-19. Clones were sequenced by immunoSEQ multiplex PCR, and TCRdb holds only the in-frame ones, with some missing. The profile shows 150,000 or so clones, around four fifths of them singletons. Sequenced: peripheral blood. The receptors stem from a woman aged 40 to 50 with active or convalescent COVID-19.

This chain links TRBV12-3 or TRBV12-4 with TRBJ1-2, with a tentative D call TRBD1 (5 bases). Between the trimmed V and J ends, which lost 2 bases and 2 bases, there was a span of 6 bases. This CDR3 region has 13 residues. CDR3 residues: CASSLHRNYGYTF. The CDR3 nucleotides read TGTGCCAGCAGTTTACACAGGAACTATGGCTACACCTTC.

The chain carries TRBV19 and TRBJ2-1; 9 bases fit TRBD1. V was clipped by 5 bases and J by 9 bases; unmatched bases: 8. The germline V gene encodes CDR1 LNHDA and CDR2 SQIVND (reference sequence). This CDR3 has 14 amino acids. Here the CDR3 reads CASSSWDRVGEQFF. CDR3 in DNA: TGTGCCAGTAGTTCGTGGGACAGGGTGGGTGAGCAGTTCTTC.

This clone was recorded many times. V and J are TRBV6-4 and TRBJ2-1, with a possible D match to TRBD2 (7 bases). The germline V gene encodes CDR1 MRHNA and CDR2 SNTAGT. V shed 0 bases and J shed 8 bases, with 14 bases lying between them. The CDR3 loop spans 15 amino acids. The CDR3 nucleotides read TGTGCCAGCAGTGACTCAGCGGGACAATCGGATGAGCAGTTCTTC. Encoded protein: CASSDSAGQSDEQFF.

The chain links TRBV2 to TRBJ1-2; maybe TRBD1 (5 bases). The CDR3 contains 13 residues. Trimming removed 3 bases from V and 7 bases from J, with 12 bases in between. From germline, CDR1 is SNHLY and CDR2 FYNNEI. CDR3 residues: CASSDLRQGGYTF. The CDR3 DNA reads TGTGCCAGCAGTGATCTTAGGCAGGGTGGCTACACCTTC. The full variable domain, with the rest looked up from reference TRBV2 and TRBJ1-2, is EPEVTQTPSHQVTQMGQEVILRCVPISNHLYFYWYRQILGQKVEFLVSFYNNEISEKSEIFDDQFSVERPDGSNFTLKIRSTKLEDSAMYFCASSDLRQGGYTFGSGTRLTVV.

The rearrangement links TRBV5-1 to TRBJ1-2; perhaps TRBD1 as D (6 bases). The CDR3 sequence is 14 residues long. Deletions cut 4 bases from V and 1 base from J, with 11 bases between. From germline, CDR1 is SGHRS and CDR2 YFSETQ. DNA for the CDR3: TGCGCCAGCAGCCGGACAGCCGGTAACTATGGCTACACCTTC. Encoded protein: CASSRTAGNYGYTF. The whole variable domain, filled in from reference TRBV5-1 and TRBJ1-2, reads KAGVTQTPRYLIKTRGQQVTLSCSPISGHRSVSWYQQTPGQGLQFLFEYFSETQRNKGNFPGRFSGRQFSNSRSEMNVSTLELGDSALYLCASSRTAGNYGYTFGSGTRLTVV.

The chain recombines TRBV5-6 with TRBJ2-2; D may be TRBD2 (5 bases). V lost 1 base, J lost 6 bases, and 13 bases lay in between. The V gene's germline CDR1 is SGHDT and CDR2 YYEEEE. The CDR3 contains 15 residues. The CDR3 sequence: CASSLMEEGPGELFF. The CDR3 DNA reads TGTGCCAGCAGCTTGATGGAAGAGGGCCCCGGGGAGCTGTTTTTT.

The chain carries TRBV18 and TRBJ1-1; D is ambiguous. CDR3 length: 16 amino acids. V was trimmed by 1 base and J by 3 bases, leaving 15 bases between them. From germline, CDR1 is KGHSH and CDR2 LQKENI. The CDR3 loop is CASSPQTRGFDTEAFF. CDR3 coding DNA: TGTGCCAGCTCACCACAAACTCGGGGTTTCGACACTGAAGCTTTCTTT.

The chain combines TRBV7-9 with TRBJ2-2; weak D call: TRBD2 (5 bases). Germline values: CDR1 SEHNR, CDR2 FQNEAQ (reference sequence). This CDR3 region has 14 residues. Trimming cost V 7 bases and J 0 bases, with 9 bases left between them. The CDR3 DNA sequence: TGTGCCAGCATTAGAGGGACGAACACCGGGGAGCTGTTTTTT. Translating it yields CASIRGTNTGELFF.

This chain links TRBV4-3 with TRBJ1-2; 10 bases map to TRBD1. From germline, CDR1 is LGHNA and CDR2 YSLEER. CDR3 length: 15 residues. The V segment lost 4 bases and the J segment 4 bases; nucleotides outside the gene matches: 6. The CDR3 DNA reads TGCGCCAGCAGCCCGAACGACAGGGGGCCCTATGGCTACACCTTC. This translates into CASSPNDRGPYGYTF.

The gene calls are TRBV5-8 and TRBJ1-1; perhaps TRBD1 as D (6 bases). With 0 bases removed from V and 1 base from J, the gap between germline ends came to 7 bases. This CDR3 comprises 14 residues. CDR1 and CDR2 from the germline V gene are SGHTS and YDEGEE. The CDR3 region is CASSLGQANTEAFF. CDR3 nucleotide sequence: TGTGCCAGCAGCTTGGGACAGGCGAACACTGAAGCTTTCTTT.

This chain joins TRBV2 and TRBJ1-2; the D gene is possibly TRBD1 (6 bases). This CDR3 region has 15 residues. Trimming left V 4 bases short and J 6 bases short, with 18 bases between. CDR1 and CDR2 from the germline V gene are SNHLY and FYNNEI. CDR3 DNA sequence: TGTGCCAGCAGTGCGTGGACAGTCACGGGGAATGGCTACACCTTC. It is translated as CASSAWTVTGNGYTF. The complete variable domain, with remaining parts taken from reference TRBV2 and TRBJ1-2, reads EPEVTQTPSHQVTQMGQEVILRCVPISNHLYFYWYRQILGQKVEFLVSFYNNEISEKSEIFDDQFSVERPDGSNFTLKIRSTKLEDSAMYFCASSAWTVTGNGYTFGSGTRLTVV.

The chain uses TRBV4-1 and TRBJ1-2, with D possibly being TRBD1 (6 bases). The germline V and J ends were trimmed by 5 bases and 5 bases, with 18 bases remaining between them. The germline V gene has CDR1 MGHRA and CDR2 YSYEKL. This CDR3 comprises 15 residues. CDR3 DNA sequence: TGCGCCAGCAGCACCACGGCAGACAGGCAGTATGGCTACACCTTC. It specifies CASSTTADRQYGYTF.

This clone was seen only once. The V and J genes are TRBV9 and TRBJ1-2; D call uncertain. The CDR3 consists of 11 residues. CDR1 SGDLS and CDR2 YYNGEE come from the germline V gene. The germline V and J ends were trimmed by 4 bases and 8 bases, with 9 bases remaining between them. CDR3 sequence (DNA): TGTGCCAGCAGCCTCGATCAGGGCTACACCTTC. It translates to CASSLDQGYTF.

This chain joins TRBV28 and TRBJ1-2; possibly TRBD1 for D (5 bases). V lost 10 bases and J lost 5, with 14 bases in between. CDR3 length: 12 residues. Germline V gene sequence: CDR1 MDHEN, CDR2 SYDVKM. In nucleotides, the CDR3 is TGTGCCATCAATGGGGGGAGGTATGGCTACACCTTC. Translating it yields CAINGGRYGYTF.

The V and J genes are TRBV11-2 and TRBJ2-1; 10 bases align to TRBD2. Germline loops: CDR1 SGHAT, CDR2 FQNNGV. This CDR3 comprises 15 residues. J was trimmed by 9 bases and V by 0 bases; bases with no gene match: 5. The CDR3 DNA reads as TGTGCCAGCAGCTTAGAAGCGGGAGGGAACAGTGAGCAGTTCTTC. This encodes CASSLEAGGNSEQFF.

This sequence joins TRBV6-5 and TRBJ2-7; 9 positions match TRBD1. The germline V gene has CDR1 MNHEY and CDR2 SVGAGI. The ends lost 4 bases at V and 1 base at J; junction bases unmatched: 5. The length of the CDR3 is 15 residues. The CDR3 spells CASSFRQGGSYEQYF. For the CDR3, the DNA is TGTGCCAGCAGTTTCCGACAGGGGGGATCCTACGAGCAGTACTTC.

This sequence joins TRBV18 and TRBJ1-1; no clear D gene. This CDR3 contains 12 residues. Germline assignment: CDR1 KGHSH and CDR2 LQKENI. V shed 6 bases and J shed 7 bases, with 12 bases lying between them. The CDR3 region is CASSNQYREAFF. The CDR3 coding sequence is TGTGCCAGCTCTAACCAGTACCGTGAAGCTTTCTTT.

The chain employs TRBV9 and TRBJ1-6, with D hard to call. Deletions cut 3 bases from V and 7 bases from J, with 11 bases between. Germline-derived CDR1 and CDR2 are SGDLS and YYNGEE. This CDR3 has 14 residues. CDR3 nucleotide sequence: TGTGCCAGCAGCGCCACGCCGGGGAATTCACCCCTCCACTTT. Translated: CASSATPGNSPLHF.